This TCR beta chain was observed in a study of blood T cell repertoires in COVID-19. Measured with immunoSEQ multiplex PCR; TCRdb has only the in-frame clones, and not every one. The repertoire consists of some 150,000 clones, with over 75% occurring once and the leading ten covering approximately 1.3%. The clonotype comes from a woman under 40 with acute COVID-19. The sequenced sample consisted of PBMCs or T cells enriched from blood (not recorded which).

CDR3 sequence: CASSPGGTISGSYNEQFF. The CDR3, as DNA: TGTGCCAGCAGCCCAGGCGGGACAATTAGCGGGAGCTACAATGAGCAGTTCTTC. The chain carries TRBV9 and TRBJ2-1; 9 nucleotides agree with TRBD2. The V gene's germline CDR1 is SGDLS and CDR2 YYNGEE. V trimming: 4 bases; J trimming: 3 bases; junction bases outside the gene matches: 14. CDR3 length: 18 residues.